The 14 T cell receptor beta chains presented below share a single source sample, sequenced in a study of cytomegalovirus exposure and HLA in healthy donors. The PCR used 60 Vbeta and 13 Jbeta primers. This table comes from immunoSEQ multiplex PCR, and its TCRdb copy is limited to in-frame clones, with some not included. The data show tens of thousands of clones, around 78% seen once. The sequenced sample consisted of PBMCs. The receptors derive from a man between 40 and 49 years old in good health and CMV-seronegative.

This chain connects TRBV5-8 to TRBJ1-2; 7 bases fit TRBD1. Per germline, CDR1 SGHTS and CDR2 YDEGEE. Losses at the gene ends were 2 bases for V and 4 bases for J; bases not matched to a gene: 8. The CDR3 runs to 15 residues. CDR3 amino acids: CASSFTRDSVYGYTF. The CDR3 nucleotides read TGTGCCAGCAGCTTTACCCGGGACAGCGTCTATGGCTACACCTTC.

The chain links TRBV2 to TRBJ2-3; 12 bases fit TRBD2. The CDR3 contains 14 residues. The trim removed 6 bases at V and 8 bases at J, leaving 6 bases unmatched. Germline V gives CDR1 SNHLY, CDR2 FYNNEI. CDR3 DNA: TGTGCCAGCAGGGGACTAGCGGGTACTGCTACGCAGTATTTT. It encodes CASRGLAGTATQYF.

The chain carries TRBV6-4 and TRBJ2-7; TRBD2 agrees at 7 bases. The CDR3 totals 12 residues. V was clipped by 7 bases and J by 4 bases; unmatched bases: 4. Germline values: CDR1 MRHNA, CDR2 SNTAGT. This CDR3 is CASIGREYEQYF. CDR3 coding DNA: TGTGCCAGCATCGGGCGGGAGTACGAGCAGTACTTC.

The chain joins TRBV18 to TRBJ2-6, with D possibly being TRBD1 (6 bases). Trimming removed 0 bases at V and 5 bases at J, with 11 bases between. This CDR3 comprises 16 residues. From germline, CDR1 is KGHSH and CDR2 LQKENI. DNA for the CDR3: TGTGCCAGCTCACCACCGCCACAGGGTAGGGCCAACGTCCTGACTTTC. Encoded protein: CASSPPPQGRANVLTF.

This clone occurred a few times. This CDR3 reads CARRGQEFSGNTIYF. Written as DNA, the CDR3 is TGTGCCAGAAGGGGACAGGAATTTTCTGGAAACACCATATATTTT. The chain links TRBV19 to TRBJ1-3, with 8 nucleotides matching TRBD1. V lost 9 bases and J lost 1; bases outside the gene matches: 8. CDR1 is LNHDA and CDR2 is SQIVND in the germline V gene (reference sequence). This CDR3 contains 15 residues.

The chain links TRBV5-1 to TRBJ2-5, with 10 nucleotides matching TRBD1. The end of the DNA aligns better with TRBJ2-7, so the J call may be wrong. Germline V gives CDR1 SGHRS, CDR2 YFSETQ. The CDR3 has 14 amino acids. The CDR3 here is CASTRDRGPYEQYF. CDR3 DNA: TGCGCCAGCACCCGGGACAGGGGACCTTACGAGCAGTACTTC.

The chain joins TRBV9 to TRBJ2-7; 10 bases match TRBD2. The CDR3 has 16 amino acids. The ends lost 0 bases at V and 5 bases at J; junction bases unmatched: 8. The V gene's germline CDR1 is SGDLS and CDR2 YYNGEE. CDR3: CASSVGGLAYPNEQYF. The CDR3 bases are TGTGCCAGCAGCGTAGGGGGACTAGCGTACCCAAACGAGCAGTACTTC. Full variable domain (missing parts from reference TRBV9 and TRBJ2-7): DSGVTQTPKHLITATGQRVTLRCSPRSGDLSVYWYQQSLDQGLQFLIQYYNGEERAKGNILERFSAQQFPDLHSELNLSSLELGDSALYFCASSVGGLAYPNEQYFGPGTRLTVT.

The chain joins TRBV5-1 to TRBJ2-2, with TRBD2 matching over 11 bases. V lost 0 bases to trimming and J lost 4 bases; unmatched junction nucleotides: 2. The V gene's germline CDR1 is SGHRS and CDR2 YFSETQ. The CDR3 is made up of 16 amino acids. CDR3 region: CASSLASGRITGELFF. As DNA, the CDR3 is TGCGCCAGCAGCTTGGCTAGCGGGAGGATCACCGGGGAGCTGTTTTTT. The whole variable domain, filled in from reference TRBV5-1 and TRBJ2-2, reads KAGVTQTPRYLIKTRGQQVTLSCSPISGHRSVSWYQQTPGQGLQFLFEYFSETQRNKGNFPGRFSGRQFSNSRSEMNVSTLELGDSALYLCASSLASGRITGELFFGEGSRLTVL.

A word on this clone: Different DNA sequences within this sample yield the same CDR3. The chain joins TRBV28 to TRBJ1-5; TRBD1 matches at 11 bases. In germline, CDR1 is MDHEN, CDR2 SYDVKM. After removal of 4 bases from V and 4 bases from J, the junction contained 3 bases not matched to a gene. The CDR3 contains 15 residues. The CDR3 sequence is CASSSGQGGNQPQHF. CDR3 in DNA: TGTGCCAGCAGTTCGGGACAGGGGGGAAATCAGCCCCAGCATTTT.

The V gene is TRBV6-5, the J gene TRBJ2-1; tentatively, D is TRBD2 (6 bases). The CDR3 contains 14 residues. V gave up 6 bases and J gave up 2 bases, with 11 bases separating them. Germline loops: CDR1 MNHEY, CDR2 SVGAGI. Here the CDR3 DNA reads TGTGCCAGCAGGGAAGGAGGGCCCTACAATGAGCAGTTCTTC. Its translation: CASREGGPYNEQFF.

V and J are TRBV30 and TRBJ1-1; unclear D gene. Germline CDR1 GTSNPN, CDR2 SVGIG (reference sequence). The CDR3 runs 15 residues. Trimming left V 3 bases short and J 0 bases short, with 14 bases between. CDR3 sequence (DNA): TGTGCCTGGAGGCGCCTGGTTGTCATGAACACTGAAGCTTTCTTT. It is translated as CAWRRLVVMNTEAFF.

V is TRBV7-9 and J is TRBJ2-7, with TRBD2 matching 11 bases. V lost 5 bases to trimming and J lost 5 bases; unmatched junction nucleotides: 8. The CDR3 is 15 residues long. CDR1 is SEHNR and CDR2 is FQNEAQ in the germline V gene (reference sequence). The CDR3 nucleotides read TGTGCCAGCAGCCAAATAGCGGGAGGGCCCCACGAGCAGTACTTC. This encodes CASSQIAGGPHEQYF.

This clone has a count of ten or more. The chain has TRBV7-9 and TRBJ2-7; D gene unclear. The CDR3 has 16 amino acids. The V end lost 6 bases, the J end lost 3 bases, and 21 bases lay between the germline ends. Germline V gene data show CDR1 as SEHNR and CDR2 as FQNEAQ (reference sequence). CDR3 nucleotide sequence: TGTGCCAGCAGGGCTTCTGTGGAGAGAGGTGGCTACGAGCAGTACTTC. Translating gives CASRASVERGGYEQYF.

This rearrangement joins TRBV27 to TRBJ2-2; 14 nucleotides match TRBD2. The CDR3 sequence is 17 residues long. J lost 5 bases, V lost 3 bases, and 5 bases had no gene match. The germline V gene has CDR1 MNHEY and CDR2 SMNVEV (reference sequence). The CDR3 bases are TGTGCCAGCAGTTTGGGACTAGCGGGAGTAAGGACCGGGGAGCTGTTTTTT. Its translation: CASSLGLAGVRTGELFF.